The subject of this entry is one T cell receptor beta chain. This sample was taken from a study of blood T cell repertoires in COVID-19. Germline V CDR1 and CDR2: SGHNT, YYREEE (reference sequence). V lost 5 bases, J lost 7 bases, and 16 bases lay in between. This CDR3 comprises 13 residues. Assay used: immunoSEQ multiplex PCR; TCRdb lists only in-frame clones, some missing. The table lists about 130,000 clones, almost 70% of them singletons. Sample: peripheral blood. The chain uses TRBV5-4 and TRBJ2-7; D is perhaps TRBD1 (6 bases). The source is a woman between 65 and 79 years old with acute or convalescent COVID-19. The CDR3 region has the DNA TGTGCCAGCAGGCGAACAGGGAGTGGGGAGCAGTACTTC. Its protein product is CASRRTGSGEQYF.